There are many counts of the clone carrying this T cell receptor beta chain. This CDR3 has 14 residues. With V trimmed by 2 bases and J by 7 bases, 5 bases remained unmatched. CDR1 is SQVTM, CDR2 ANQGSEA, per germline. The data were taken from a study of T cells after yellow fever vaccination. Study details: Preparing low-cell-number fractions relied on SMART-Seq v4 Ultra Low Input.

TCRdb redid the calling of the 5' RACE reads with MiXCR, one entry per CDR3 protein. Among over 100,000 distinct CDR3 sequences listed, roughly 8.9% were seen once. The source material was CD8+ T cells sorted from PBMCs, sampled 45 days after the yellow fever booster vaccination. The chain links TRBV29-1 to TRBJ1-4; the match to TRBD1 covers 9 bases. The clonotype was recovered from a man aged 30 to 39 who received the YFV17D yellow fever vaccine. CDR3 protein: CSVEIGTGFEKLFF. CDR3 DNA sequence: TGCAGCGTTGAAATCGGGACAGGGTTTGAAAAACTGTTTTTT.